The 3 T cell receptor beta chains below were found in one sample sequenced in a study of CD8 T cells in Susac syndrome (dated by TCRdb to between 2019 and 2020). Library preparation was by the immunoSEQ multiplex PCR assay. RNA was extracted using the RNeasy kit, and roughly 0.5 to 1 ug of the RNA was reverse transcribed with random hexamers. TCRdb reworked the public reads: Q25 trimming with fastp, MiXCR clone assembly, productive beta chains retained. Entries are consolidated by CDR3 protein sequence, retaining the most common genes and DNA. Here the sample has about 190,000 distinct CDR3 sequences; over 90% occur a single time. Around 0.16% of the sample lies in the top ten. Source material: CD8+ T cells from PBMCs. These receptors were taken from a human donor with Susac syndrome.

This clonotype showed up just a few times. DNA for the CDR3: TGTGCCAGCAGCGTTTCTAGCGGGCCGAGCTCCTACAATGAGCAGTTCTTC. It encodes CASSVSSGPSSYNEQFF. J is TRBJ2-1 and V is TRBV9; TRBD2 aligns across 8 bases. The length of the CDR3 is 17 residues. Germline loops: CDR1 SGDLS, CDR2 YYNGEE. Unmatched junction bases numbered 7, after V lost 2 bases and J lost 0 bases. Together with reference TRBV9 and TRBJ2-1, the CDR3 gives the full variable domain: DSGVTQTPKHLITATGQRVTLRCSPRSGDLSVYWYQQSLDQGLQFLIQYYNGEERAKGNILERFSAQQFPDLHSELNLSSLELGDSALYFCASSVSSGPSSYNEQFFGPGTRLTVL.

The chain couples TRBV15 to TRBJ2-1; D may be TRBD2 (5 bases). The germline CDR1 and CDR2 sequences are LNHNV and YYDKDF (reference sequence). The CDR3 runs 12 residues. V lost 0 bases, J lost 8 bases, and 5 bases lay in between. This chain's CDR3 is CATSRDGDEQFF. CDR3 sequence (DNA): TGTGCCACCAGCAGAGACGGGGATGAGCAGTTCTTC.

The rearrangement joins TRBV27 to TRBJ1-6, with D uncertain. V was trimmed by 7 bases and J by 7 bases, leaving 11 bases between them. This CDR3 is built from 13 residues. The germline gives CDR1 MNHEY, CDR2 SMNVEV (reference sequence). CDR3: CASKMTLNSPLHF. CDR3 DNA sequence: TGTGCCAGCAAAATGACACTGAATTCACCCCTCCACTTT.